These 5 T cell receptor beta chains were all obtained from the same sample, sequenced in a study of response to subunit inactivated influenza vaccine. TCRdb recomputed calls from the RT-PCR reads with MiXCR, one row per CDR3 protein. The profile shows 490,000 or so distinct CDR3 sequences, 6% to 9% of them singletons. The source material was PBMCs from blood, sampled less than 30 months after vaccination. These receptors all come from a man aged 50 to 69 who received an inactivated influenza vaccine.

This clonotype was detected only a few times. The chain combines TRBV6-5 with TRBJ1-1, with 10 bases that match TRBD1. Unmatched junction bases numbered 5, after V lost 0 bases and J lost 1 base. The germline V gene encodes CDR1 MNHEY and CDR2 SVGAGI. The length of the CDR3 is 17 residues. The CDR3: CASSYSTGGEWNTEAFF. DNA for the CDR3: TGTGCCAGCAGTTACTCGACAGGGGGCGAGTGGAACACTGAAGCTTTCTTT.

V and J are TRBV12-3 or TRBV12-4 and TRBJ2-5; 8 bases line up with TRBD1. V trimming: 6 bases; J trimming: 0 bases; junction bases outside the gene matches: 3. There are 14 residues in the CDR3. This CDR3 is CASREDRDQETQYF. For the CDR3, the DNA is TGTGCCAGCAGGGAGGACAGGGACCAAGAGACCCAGTACTTC.

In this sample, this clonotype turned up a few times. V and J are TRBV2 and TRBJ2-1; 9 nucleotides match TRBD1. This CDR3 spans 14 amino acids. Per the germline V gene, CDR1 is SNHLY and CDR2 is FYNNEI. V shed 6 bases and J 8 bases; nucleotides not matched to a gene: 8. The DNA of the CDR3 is TGTGCCAGCAGACCGGGACAGGGAGTGTATGAGCAGTTCTTC. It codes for CASRPGQGVYEQFF.

CDR3 loop: CASSLERSWTNEKLFF. The CDR3 nucleotides read TGTGCCAGCAGCTTAGAAAGGTCTTGGACTAATGAAAAACTGTTTTTT. The chain couples TRBV7-9 to TRBJ1-4; D is unresolved. This CDR3 contains 16 residues. Looked up from germline, CDR1 is SEHNR and CDR2 is FQNEAQ (reference sequence). Deletions cut 1 base from V and 2 bases from J, with 11 bases between.

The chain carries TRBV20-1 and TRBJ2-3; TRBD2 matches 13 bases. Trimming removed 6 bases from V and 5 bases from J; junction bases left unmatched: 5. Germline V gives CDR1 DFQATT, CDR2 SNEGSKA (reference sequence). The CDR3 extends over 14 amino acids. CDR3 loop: CSAGLAGRGDTQYF. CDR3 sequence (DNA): TGCAGTGCGGGACTAGCGGGACGGGGAGATACGCAGTATTTT.